A selection of T cell receptor beta chains follows, all from one sample in a study of OX40 agonist ivuxolimab in advanced cancers. Sequencing used immunoSEQ multiplex PCR; TCRdb keeps in-frame clones, though not all of them. Here the sample spans over 75,000 clones, approximately 91% being singletons. The sequences come from CD4+ or CD8+ T cells sorted from blood, collected in a trial of the OX40 agonist ivuxolimab. Source of these receptors: an adult with an advanced solid tumor such as melanoma, head and neck, liver or kidney cancer. The CDR3 runs from the conserved cysteine through the conserved F or W. The D gene is left open where the match is weak. The listing skips clone size in some rows; elsewhere it reads once, few, many or a size class.

clone size,J gene,D gene,V gene,CDR3 protein
NA,TRBJ2-1,TRBD1,TRBV5-1,CASTPTGTGGGEQFF
NA,TRBJ1-5,NA,TRBV18,CASSPGTGLGNQPQHF
NA,TRBJ2-1,NA,TRBV10-1,CASSEGSSSPPEDEQFF
NA,TRBJ2-1,NA,TRBV28,CASSPGRPPHNEQFF
NA,TRBJ2-1,TRBD1,TRBV18,CASCGQGDYNEQFF
few,TRBJ2-1,TRBD2,TRBV4-2,CASSLGLAAKGGYEQFF
once,TRBJ2-5,NA,TRBV2,CASSSQGLQETQYF
NA,TRBJ2-2,TRBD2,TRBV11-1,CASSLKAGVVGELFF
NA,TRBJ1-1,NA,TRBV7-2,CASSPSGGNTEAFF
NA,TRBJ2-3,TRBD1,TRBV7-2,CASSATGGPDTQYF
NA,TRBJ2-1,TRBD2,TRBV5-6,CASSLAGRPYNEQFF
NA,TRBJ2-2,TRBD2,TRBV27,CASKLAGGNTGELFF
NA,TRBJ2-1,TRBD1,TRBV4-1,CASSQDRQGWNEQFF
once,TRBJ2-1,NA,TRBV7-2,CASNRDSYNEQFF
NA,TRBJ2-5,NA,TRBV7-2,CASATEGSSQETQYF
NA,TRBJ2-7,TRBD2,TRBV29-1,CSVVIAGVNRAYEQYF
NA,TRBJ2-3,TRBD2,TRBV7-2,CASSLALAGVTDTQYF
few,TRBJ1-1,NA,TRBV28,CASSFSGTEAFF
NA,TRBJ2-2,TRBD2,TRBV11-2,CASREWGLATGELFF
NA,TRBJ1-2,NA,TRBV6-1,CASSEAAGGYGYTF
NA,TRBJ2-5,NA,TRBV6-5,CASGRLASQGHEQHF
NA,TRBJ2-3,NA,TRBV14,CASSSDVGGSQYF
NA,TRBJ1-5,NA,TRBV28,CASRGGSQPQHF
NA,TRBJ2-7,NA,TRBV4-2,CASSQVGAYEQYF
NA,TRBJ1-2,NA,TRBV14,CASSHLTAPYGYTF
NA,TRBJ2-1,TRBD2,TRBV27,CASSKKAGGVSYNEQFF
NA,TRBJ2-7,NA,TRBV7-5,CARSPHPTSGYEQYF
NA,TRBJ2-3,NA,TRBV11-2,CASSLRPTTDTQYF
few,TRBJ1-5,NA,TRBV19,CASKSPHQPQHF
NA,TRBJ2-7,NA,TRBV29-1,CSVERRGHLIREQYF
NA,TRBJ2-1,TRBD2,TRBV19,CASSIVTSGSNEQFF
NA,TRBJ2-5,TRBD2,TRBV28,CASQPGLAGGEETQYF
NA,TRBJ2-3,TRBD2,TRBV7-2,CASSLSWPAGGNTDTQYF
NA,TRBJ2-7,NA,TRBV7-2,CASSPNFAGRFYEQYF
NA,TRBJ1-4,NA,TRBV6-1,CASTAWSENEKLFF
NA,TRBJ2-3,NA,TRBV7-8,CASSPPDTQYF
NA,TRBJ2-1,NA,TRBV14,CASSQLWRTYNEQFF
once,TRBJ2-7,NA,TRBV7-2,CASSLGLGRYEQYF
NA,TRBJ2-4,TRBD2,TRBV7-2,CASSLVGLAGGERNIQYF
NA,TRBJ1-1,TRBD1,TRBV29-1,CSGWDRGDTEAFF
NA,TRBJ2-5,NA,TRBV5-6,CASSFAGNQETQYF
NA,TRBJ2-3,TRBD1,TRBV28,CASSPGQAGPDTQYF
NA,TRBJ1-2,NA,TRBV15,CATSRSTDYGYTF
NA,TRBJ2-1,NA,TRBV28,CASSRSQGHREQFF
few,TRBJ1-2,NA,TRBV4-2,CASSQEGRGDGYTF
NA,TRBJ2-3,TRBD2,TRBV5-1,CASSKGLAGVRGSTDTQYF
NA,TRBJ1-3,TRBD1,TRBV7-9,CASSLGRQGNTIYF
NA,TRBJ2-7,NA,TRBV7-2,CASSYTGSTRAYEQYF
NA,TRBJ2-5,NA,TRBV7-2,CASSPEGPGWETQYF
once,TRBJ2-1,TRBD2,TRBV2,CASMGGLAGGSQFF